Below, 2 T cell receptor beta chains from the same sample are listed, as sequenced in a study of blood T cell repertoires in COVID-19. Produced via immunoSEQ multiplex PCR; TCRdb's table is partial and in-frame only. The top ten clones hold 10% of a sample with approximately 300,000 clones, under 90% of them seen once. Sequenced sample: PBMCs or T cells enriched from blood (not recorded which). All receptors come from a woman aged 18-29 years who had recovered from COVID-19.

The chain carries TRBV5-1 and TRBJ2-5; TRBD2 matches 10 bases. J lost 6 bases, V lost 4 bases, and 9 bases had no gene match. Germline V gene lookup returns CDR1 SGHRS and CDR2 YFSETQ. CDR3 length equals 15 residues. The CDR3: CASSPSSGGSKTQYF. The DNA for the CDR3 is TGCGCCAGCAGCCCGAGTAGCGGGGGGTCGAAGACCCAGTACTTC. The variable domain in full, completed from reference TRBV5-1 and TRBJ2-5, reads KAGVTQTPRYLIKTRGQQVTLSCSPISGHRSVSWYQQTPGQGLQFLFEYFSETQRNKGNFPGRFSGRQFSNSRSEMNVSTLELGDSALYLCASSPSSGGSKTQYFGPGTRLLVL.

The chain has TRBV28 and TRBJ2-7; TRBD2 agrees at 11 bases. This CDR3 has 15 residues. Germline CDR1 and CDR2: MDHEN and SYDVKM. After removal of 6 bases from V and 9 bases from J, the junction contained 13 bases not matched to a gene. CDR3 sequence: CASSLPGLAALGQYF. The CDR3 coding sequence is TGTGCCAGCAGCTTACCGGGACTAGCGGCACTCGGGCAGTACTTC.